The text below deals with one T cell receptor beta chain. In the study's own analysis: Amplification with reference gene primers provided the estimates of nucleated cell counts. The assay was immunoSEQ multiplex PCR, and TCRdb's table has in-frame clones only and misses some. V, J and clone size reflect that table, while D and trimming were determined from the DNA. Among under 250,000 clones listed, over 80% were seen once. The sample originates from a study of blood T cell repertoires in COVID-19. About the study: Samples came from the United States, Italy and Spain, spanning acute and convalescent COVID-19. Sample material is recorded as cDNA or gDNA derived from T cells, B-cell-depleted T cells, or PBMCs.

CDR1 and CDR2 (germline): SGDLS, YYNGEE. The V gene lost 0 bases and the J gene lost 6 bases, with 9 bases spanning the gap. The CDR3 has 13 residues. This receptor was identified in a man in his forties or fifties with acute or convalescent COVID-19. The chain employs TRBV9 and TRBJ1-2; D is possibly TRBD1 (6 bases). Sequenced material: peripheral blood. The CDR3 DNA reads as TGTGCCAGCAGCGTAGACAGGGCGGATGGCTACACCTTC. It is translated as CASSVDRADGYTF.